The sequence of this T cell receptor (beta chain) was determined in a study of T-cell memory formation after mild COVID-19 (dated by TCRdb to the early 2020s). About the full investigation: TCR sequence clusters from the two donors were largely donor specific. In a couple of donors, T-cell clones that expanded and contracted after mild COVID-19 were tracked by sequencing TCRalpha and TCRbeta repertoires over time. Two young, previously healthy adult volunteers made up the cohort, one male and one female. Overall study results and their limits: Contracting CD4+ clones turned up mainly in the CM and EM memory subsets, whereas EMRA was where CD8+ clones were enriched. Clones that contracted from day 15 to 85 showed balanced CD4/CD8 phenotypes, whereas a second wave of clones that expanded from day 15 to 37 leaned towards CD4+. The study covered only a couple of mild cases, and larger cohorts including severe cases with pre-infection samples were considered necessary. The second-wave clones that peaked on day 37 were not confirmed to be SARS-CoV-2 specific. Some responding clones were detected in pre-infection memory, which suggested that pre-existing cross-reactive memory T cells had joined the SARS-CoV-2 response.

The sample was run on an Illumina NovaSeq 6000. Using 5'RACE with constant-segment primers, TCRalpha and TCRbeta cDNA libraries were constructed, with sample barcodes and unique molecular identifiers added in the process. Trizol reagent was used to extract RNA from every sample. Library amplification was performed in two PCR steps, and a second sample barcode and Illumina TruSeq adapters were introduced in the second step. The libraries were sequenced on an Illumina NovaSeq using 2 x 150 bp paired-end reads. Concerning the study's data processing: The reads were demultiplexed and collapsed into UMI-guided consensus sequences using migec v1.2.7. With mixcr v2.1.11, UMI consensuses were aligned to TRA and TRB V and J templates and assembled into clonotypes. Expanded or contracted clonotypes were those called significant by both edgeR and NoisET, with noise models trained on biological replicates. edgeR calls used a false discovery rate-adjusted p below 0.01 and a log2 fold-change threshold of 1. As an exploratory analysis of dynamics, max-normalized trajectories of the 1000 most abundant clonotypes were examined with PCA combined with hierarchical clustering. Each responding clone was given a CD4 or CD8 phenotype based on the CD4+ and CD8+ repertoires, which had been sequenced separately. TCRdb's own reprocessing of the public reads used fastp at Q25 and MiXCR and kept productive beta chains. Rows are combined by CDR3 protein, so each entry shows the most common genes and DNA. The V and J calls come from TCRdb's annotation, not from the publication. In this sample the table shows around 200,000 distinct CDR3 sequences, about 27% of which occur a single time. 9.5% to 12% of the sample comes from the top ten.

A remark on this clonotype: Its cognate antigen has yet to be identified. No base quality information exists; no much larger clone differs at one position.

The CDR3, from cysteine to phenylalanine, totals 17 residues. This entry keeps only the CDR3 DNA: 51 bases, framed from base 1. Compared with germline, V lacks 4 bases and J lacks 3 bases; bases without a gene match: 14. The germline V gene specifies MGHDK as CDR1 and SYGVNS as CDR2. Ficoll-Paque density gradient centrifugation was the method used to isolate PBMCs. This clonotype originated in an adult woman who had mild COVID-19 (a few samples of this study predate the infection). The sample titles of this study are shuffled in the database, so cell type and time point are left out; the donor was told from shared clones. Here the chain combines TRBV25-1 and TRBJ2-7; 8 central bases correspond to TRBD2. The source material was PBMCs or a T cell subset sorted from them (not recorded which). The nucleotide sequence reads TGTGCCAGCAGTGCTTCGGGCAGCGGGAGAGCTTTCTACGAGCAGTACTTC. Its coded protein is CASSASGSGRAFYEQYF.